Presented here are 25 T cell receptor beta chains from one specimen sequenced in a study of blood T cell repertoires in COVID-19. Measured with immunoSEQ multiplex PCR; TCRdb has only the in-frame clones, and not every one. This table holds some 230,000 clones, 70% to 90% found once. Material for sequencing was peripheral blood. Receptors originate from a man aged 35-49 years with acute or convalescent COVID-19.

V is TRBV24-1 and J is TRBJ1-2, with 12 bases that match TRBD1. With 6 bases clipped from V and 6 bases from J, the junction kept 4 bases outside the gene matches. Germline V gene sequence: CDR1 KGHDR, CDR2 SFDVKD. The CDR3 is made up of 14 amino acids. CDR3 DNA: TGTGCCACCAGTCCGGGACAGGGGGCCAATGGCTACACCTTC. As protein: CATSPGQGANGYTF.

The CDR3 reads CASSLKSSGGSYGYTF. CDR3 in DNA: TGTGCCAGCAGTTTAAAGTCTTCCGGCGGCAGCTATGGCTACACCTTC. This chain links TRBV27 with TRBJ1-2, with unresolved D. This CDR3 region has 16 residues. The germline CDR1 and CDR2 sequences are MNHEY and SMNVEV (reference sequence). V lost 2 bases, J lost 4 bases, and 17 bases lay in between.

The rearrangement links TRBV5-8 to TRBJ1-5; possibly TRBD1 for D (5 bases). V was shortened by 2 bases and J by 11 bases, with 17 bases between the two germline ends. The germline gives CDR1 SGHTS, CDR2 YDEGEE. The CDR3 contains 14 residues. CDR3 amino acids: CASSFSSGARTQHF. The CDR3 DNA reads TGTGCCAGCAGCTTCTCGAGCGGGGCTCGGACCCAGCATTTT.

The chain has TRBV19 and TRBJ2-1, with 11 bases fitting TRBD2. V gave up 5 bases and J gave up 5 bases; unmatched junction bases: 5. Germline CDR1 LNHDA, CDR2 SQIVND (reference sequence). The length of the CDR3 is 15 residues. This CDR3 is CASSVLAGGDNEQFF. DNA of the CDR3: TGTGCCAGTAGTGTTCTAGCGGGGGGAGACAATGAGCAGTTCTTC.

The rearrangement uses TRBV5-5 and TRBJ2-3, with TRBD2 matching over 7 bases. V lost 3 bases and J lost 5; bases outside the gene matches: 3. Germline V gene sequence: CDR1 SGHKS, CDR2 YYEKEE (reference sequence). The CDR3 is made up of 13 amino acids. CDR3 protein: CASSYPGGDTQYF. The CDR3 nucleotides read TGTGCCAGCAGCTATCCGGGGGGAGATACGCAGTATTTT.

The chain couples TRBV5-4 to TRBJ1-1; TRBD1 aligns across 7 bases. Germline V gene data show CDR1 as SGHNT and CDR2 as YYREEE (reference sequence). This CDR3 region has 16 residues. V shed 4 bases and J 6 bases; nucleotides not matched to a gene: 15. CDR3 loop: CASSVVGTDVRAEAFF. The DNA for the CDR3 is TGTGCCAGCAGCGTGGTGGGGACAGACGTGCGGGCTGAAGCTTTCTTT.

V usage is TRBV6-6 and J usage is TRBJ1-2; 10 bases fit TRBD1. Germline CDR1 reads MNHNY; CDR2 reads SVGAGI (reference sequence). With 8 bases clipped from V and 8 bases from J, the junction kept 8 bases outside the gene matches. There are 13 residues in the CDR3. DNA of the CDR3: TGTGCCAGCTGGGGACAGGGGAAAGAAGGCTACACCTTC. Translation gives CASWGQGKEGYTF.

The chain links TRBV7-9 to TRBJ1-4; D is possibly TRBD1 (5 bases). The CDR3 is 15 residues long. Trimming removed 5 bases at V and 4 bases at J, with 14 bases between. Germline-derived CDR1 and CDR2 are SEHNR and FQNEAQ (reference sequence). This CDR3 reads CASSLRQTNNEKLFF. CDR3 DNA sequence: TGTGCCAGCAGCCTCCGACAGACCAATAATGAAAAACTGTTTTTT.

The V call is TRBV1, the J call TRBJ2-1; the table's D gene call, TRBD2, was not cross checked with the DNA. TRBV1 is noted as a pseudogene. There are 15 residues in the CDR3. The CDR3 here is CTSSQDRDKNNEQFF. In DNA form, the CDR3 reads TGCACCAGCAGCCAAGATCGGGATAAGAACAATGAGCAGTTCTTC.

This chain connects TRBV6-6 to TRBJ1-5; D uncertain. Trimming pared 7 bases from V and 3 bases from J, leaving 10 bases between. Germline CDR1 is MNHNY and CDR2 is SVGAGI (reference sequence). This CDR3 has 13 residues. CDR3 region: CASTDWSNQPQHF. The CDR3 nucleotides read TGTGCCAGCACGGACTGGTCCAATCAGCCCCAGCATTTT.

The V call is TRBV7-2, the J call TRBJ1-5; maybe TRBD1 (5 bases). V lost 5 bases and J 7 bases, leaving 15 bases between the germline ends. Germline V gives CDR1 SGHTA, CDR2 FQGNSA. This CDR3 has 14 amino acids. This chain's CDR3 is CASSPNQGNQPQHF. The CDR3 nucleotides are TGTGCCAGCAGCCCCAATCAGGGTAACCAGCCCCAGCATTTT.

This clone occurred a few times. The chain recombines TRBV5-6 with TRBJ2-1; TRBD2 aligns across 12 bases. In germline, CDR1 is SGHDT, CDR2 YYEEEE. Trimming removed 0 bases from V and 7 bases from J; junction bases left unmatched: 5. The CDR3 is 16 amino acids. CDR3 DNA sequence: TGTGCCAGCAGCTTGGCGCGTCTAGCGGGGGGGAATGAGCAGTTCTTC. It yields the protein CASSLARLAGGNEQFF.

The rearrangement joins TRBV9 to TRBJ2-4, with TRBD2 identical over 12 bases. Germline trimming cut 4 bases from V and 6 bases from J; bases unmatched to any gene: 8. CDR3 size: 16 residues. Germline V gene sequence: CDR1 SGDLS, CDR2 YYNGEE. For the CDR3, the DNA is TGTGCCAGCAGCACCCTAGCGGGGGGGCCGGGAAACATTCAGTACTTC. It translates to CASSTLAGGPGNIQYF.

The rearrangement links TRBV6-5 to TRBJ1-6, with 9 positions matching TRBD1. Germline CDR1 and CDR2: MNHEY and SVGAGI. The V segment lost 4 bases and the J segment 7 bases; nucleotides outside the gene matches: 2. The CDR3 runs to 14 residues. CDR3: CASSSTGGNSPLHF. CDR3 DNA sequence: TGTGCCAGCAGTTCGACAGGGGGAAATTCACCCCTCCACTTT.

The CDR3 sequence: CASSWTTGDEQYF. CDR3 sequence (DNA): TGTGCCAGCAGTTGGACAACAGGGGACGAGCAGTACTTC. The chain combines TRBV7-9 with TRBJ2-7; 7 nucleotides line up with TRBD1. Per germline, CDR1 SEHNR and CDR2 FQNEAQ (reference sequence). The CDR3 has 13 amino acids. The J segment lost 5 bases and the V segment lost 6 bases, leaving 7 bases of the junction unmatched.

This chain uses TRBV4-3 with TRBJ1-2; D gene uncertain. Germline-derived CDR1 and CDR2 are LGHNA and YSLEER. The V end lost 1 base, the J end lost 3 bases, and 12 bases lay between the germline ends. The CDR3 length is 15 residues. CDR3 residues: CASSQVYSTDYGYTF. CDR3 coding DNA: TGCGCCAGCAGCCAAGTGTACAGCACTGACTATGGCTACACCTTC.

The chain uses TRBV5-6 and TRBJ1-2; 9 nucleotides agree with TRBD1. From germline, CDR1 is SGHDT and CDR2 YYEEEE. The junction had 2 bases not matched to a gene; V was cut back by 4 bases and J by 4 bases. The CDR3 spans 13 residues. For the CDR3, the DNA is TGTGCCAGCAGCCGGGGACAGGGCTATGGCTACACCTTC. This sequence encodes CASSRGQGYGYTF.

This CDR3 reads CATSDPGVGYTF. DNA of the CDR3: TGTGCCACGTCAGACCCAGGGGTTGGCTACACCTTC. The chain links TRBV15 to TRBJ1-2; weak D call: TRBD1 (6 bases). This CDR3 contains 12 residues. Germline-derived CDR1 and CDR2 are LNHNV and YYDKDF (reference sequence). V shed 9 bases and J shed 7 bases, with 15 bases lying between them. Supplemented by reference TRBV15 and TRBJ1-2, the full variable domain reads DAMVIQNPRYQVTQFGKPVTLSCSQTLNHNVMYWYQQKSSQAPKLLFHYYDKDFNNEADTPDNFQSRRPNTSFCFLDIRSPGLGDTAMYLCATSDPGVGYTFGSGTRLTVV.

The J gene is TRBJ2-5, the V gene TRBV5-4; 8 nucleotides line up with TRBD1. Germline V lookup: CDR1 SGHNT, CDR2 YYREEE (reference sequence). J lost 5 bases, V lost 4 bases, and 7 bases had no gene match. This CDR3 region has 14 residues. CDR3 in amino acids: CASSQQGVRETQYF. CDR3 bases: TGTGCCAGCAGCCAACAGGGGGTCAGGGAGACCCAGTACTTC.

This clone was detected only once. The V call is TRBV7-9, the J call TRBJ2-2; 10 bases are a match to TRBD2. The V and J ends lost 2 bases and 6 bases, in that order; junction bases with no gene match: 12. The CDR3 totals 18 residues. CDR1 is SEHNR, CDR2 FQNEAQ, per germline (reference sequence). CDR3 nucleotide sequence: TGTGCCAGCAGCTTACTCGCTAGCGGGGGTAGGAAGGCCGGGGAGCTGTTTTTT. As protein: CASSLLASGGRKAGELFF. Complete variable domain (other parts from reference TRBV7-9 and TRBJ2-2): DTGVSQNPRHKITKRGQNVTFRCDPISEHNRLYWYRQTLGQGPEFLTYFQNEAQLEKSRLLSDRFSAERPKGSFSTLEIQRTEQGDSAMYLCASSLLASGGRKAGELFFGEGSRLTVL.

In this sample, this clone turned up a few times. The chain joins TRBV3-1 (or the pseudogene TRBV3-2) to TRBJ1-1; D unresolved. The ends were cut back, 0 bases at V and 11 bases at J, with 13 bases in the middle. Germline-derived CDR1 and CDR2 are LGHDT and YNNKEL (reference sequence). This CDR3 is 13 amino acids long. CDR3 bases: TGTGCCAGCAGCCAAGATCTATTGGGAGAGGCTTTCTTT. This sequence encodes CASSQDLLGEAFF.

The rearrangement uses TRBV11-3 and TRBJ1-1; the D is unclear. Germline V gene lookup returns CDR1 SGHNT and CDR2 YENEEA. The germline V and J ends were trimmed by 2 bases and 3 bases, with 7 bases remaining between them. CDR3 length equals 13 residues. The CDR3 DNA sequence: TGTGCCAGCAGCTTATCCGGGGACACTGAAGCTTTCTTT. Its protein product is CASSLSGDTEAFF.

The chain has TRBV7-8 and TRBJ1-2; D is possibly TRBD1 (6 bases). Trimming took 5 bases from V and 1 from J, leaving 26 bases between them. Germline CDR1 is SGHVS and CDR2 is FQNEAQ. The CDR3 is made up of 19 amino acids. The CDR3 region has the DNA TGTGCCAGCAGCCACGAGGTTGGGGACACATCGGATCTTAACTATGGCTACACCTTC. This codes for CASSHEVGDTSDLNYGYTF.

The chain has TRBV19 and TRBJ1-1; D perhaps matches TRBD1 (6 bases). CDR3 length: 17 residues. Looked up from germline, CDR1 is LNHDA and CDR2 is SQIVND (reference sequence). V gave up 5 bases and J gave up 6 bases, with 25 bases separating them. CDR3 bases: TGTGCCAGTAGTCCCCCCAGGGGACGAACAGTATTACCTGAAGCTTTCTTT. Its translation: CASSPPRGRTVLPEAFF.

The rearrangement links TRBV6-6 to TRBJ1-5, with unresolved D. The length of the CDR3 is 13 residues. Germline V lookup: CDR1 MNHNY, CDR2 SVGAGI (reference sequence). In DNA, the CDR3 is TGTGTGGGAGCAGTCGATAGCAATCAGCCCCAGCATTTT. Its protein is CVGAVDSNQPQHF.